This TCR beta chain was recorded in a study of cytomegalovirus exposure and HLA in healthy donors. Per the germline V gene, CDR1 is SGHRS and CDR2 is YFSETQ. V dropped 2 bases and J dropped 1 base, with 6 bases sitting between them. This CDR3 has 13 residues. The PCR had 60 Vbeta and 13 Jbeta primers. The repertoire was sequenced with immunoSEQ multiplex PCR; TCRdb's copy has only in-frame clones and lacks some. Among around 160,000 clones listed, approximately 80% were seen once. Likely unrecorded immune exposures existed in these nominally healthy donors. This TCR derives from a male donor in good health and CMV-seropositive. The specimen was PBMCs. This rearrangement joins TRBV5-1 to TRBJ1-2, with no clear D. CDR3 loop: CASSFRDNYGYTF. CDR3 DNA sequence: TGCGCCAGCAGCTTTCGGGATAACTATGGCTACACCTTC.